Listed below are T cell receptor beta chains from one sample, sequenced in a study of blood T cell repertoires in COVID-19. Here immunoSEQ multiplex PCR was the method, and the copy in TCRdb shows in-frame clones only, minus some. The data show approximately 90,000 clones, around three quarters seen once. Material for sequencing was peripheral blood. The source is a woman of 80 years or more with acute or convalescent COVID-19. Each CDR3 is given with its conserved first and last residue. The D gene is left open where the match is weak. Part of the rows lack a size; the others show once, few, many or a class for expanded clones.

clone_size d_call j_call v_call cdr3_nt cdr3_aa
- TRBD2 TRBJ2-3 TRBV5-4 TGTGCCAGCAGCAAGACTAGCGGGGGCCGCACAGATACGCAGTATTTT CASSKTSGGRTDTQYF
- - TRBJ2-3 TRBV29-1 TGCAGCGTTGTCGGGGATCCCACAGATACGCAGTATTTT CSVVGDPTDTQYF
- TRBD1 TRBJ1-1 TRBV27 TGTGCCAGCAGTAAGACAGGGTTTAGCGACACTGAAGCTTTCTTT CASSKTGFSDTEAFF
- TRBD2 TRBJ2-5 TRBV5-1 TGCGCCAGCAGCTTGGTCGGGGGGGCATGGGAGACCCAGTACTTC CASSLVGGAWETQYF
- - TRBJ1-1 TRBV11-2 TGTGCCAGCAGCCGCGGGCGATGGCGGGCTGAAGCTTTCTTT CASSRGRWRAEAFF
- - TRBJ1-2 TRBV7-6 TGTGCCAGCAGCAATCCTCTCGCGGGCAGCGGCTATGGCTACACCTTC CASSNPLAGSGYGYTF
- TRBD2 TRBJ2-5 TRBV5-6 TGTGCCAGCAGCTTCTACGGGACTAGCGCGGAACAAGAGACCCAGTACTTC CASSFYGTSAEQETQYF
few TRBD1 TRBJ2-2 TRBV11-3 TGTGCCAGCAGCCGCGGACAGGCGAACACCGGGGAGCTGTTTTTT CASSRGQANTGELFF
- TRBD1 TRBJ1-6 TRBV18 TGTGCCAGCTCACCAGGGACAGTTTCACCCCTCCACTTT CASSPGTVSPLHF
- - TRBJ2-7 TRBV7-2 TGTGCCAGCAGCAGGTCGGGAAGCTCCTACGAGCAGTACTTC CASSRSGSSYEQYF
- TRBD1 TRBJ2-5 TRBV9 TGTGCCAGCGGAATCGGGACAGGGGGCGGTGAGACCCAGTACTTC CASGIGTGGGETQYF
- TRBD1 TRBJ2-1 TRBV5-6 TGTGCCAGCAGCAGAGGACAGGCGATGTACAATGAGCAGTTCTTC CASSRGQAMYNEQFF
- TRBD2 TRBJ2-3 TRBV18 TGTGCCAGCTCACCACCGGGACTAGCGGGATGGACAGATACGCAGTATTTT CASSPPGLAGWTDTQYF
- - TRBJ2-1 TRBV4-1 TGCGCCAGCAGCCGCATCGGAGGGGGGGCCGGCAATGAGCAGTTCTTC CASSRIGGGAGNEQFF
- - TRBJ2-7 TRBV6-5 TGTGCCAGCAGTTCGTCAGGGGCCTCCTACGAGCAGTACTTC CASSSSGASYEQYF
- TRBD2 TRBJ2-2 TRBV5-1 TGCGCCAGCAGTCCGGGACTAGCGAACACCGGGGAGCTGTTTTTT CASSPGLANTGELFF
- - TRBJ2-7 TRBV19 TGTGCCAGTAGTATCCAGGGGCCCTCCTACGAGCAGTACTTC CASSIQGPSYEQYF
- - TRBJ1-2 TRBV18 TGTGCCAGCTGGGCAGGCCAAACTAACTATGGCTACACCTTC CASWAGQTNYGYTF
- TRBD1 TRBJ1-6 TRBV19 TGTGCCAGTAGAGACAGGGATCCTTCACCCCTCCACTTT CASRDRDPSPLHF
- - TRBJ2-5 TRBV27 TGTGCCAGCAGTTTGGCCGGCCGCAGAGGGACCCAGTACTTC CASSLAGRRGTQYF